These T cell receptor beta chains were read from a single sample in a study of vaccination effects on CD4 cells after COVID-19. No antigen has been assigned to these receptors. Sequencing used immunoSEQ multiplex PCR; TCRdb keeps in-frame clones, though not all of them. This table holds roughly 17,000 clones, around 74% found once. Sequenced here: CD4+ T cells from PBMCs cultured with SARS-CoV-2 spike peptides, sampled before COVID-19 vaccination. The receptors shown here come from a human donor who had a prior SARS-CoV-2 infection. The CDR3 runs from the conserved cysteine through the conserved F or W. Fields, in order: CDR3 protein, CDR3 DNA, J gene, D gene, clone size, V gene, CDR3 length. D genes are given only for firm matches. The size entry is marked missing in some rows and otherwise reads once, few, many or a size class.

CDR3aa: CASSYLASSTDTQYF
CDR3nt: TGTGCCAGCAGCTACCTAGCTTCTAGCACAGATACGCAGTATTTT
j_gene: TRBJ2-3
d_gene: -
abundance: -
v_gene: TRBV11-3
len: 15

CDR3aa: CATGDRNSYEQYF
CDR3nt: TGTGCCACCGGGGACCGGAACTCCTACGAGCAGTACTTC
j_gene: TRBJ2-7
d_gene: -
abundance: -
v_gene: TRBV24-1
len: 13

CDR3aa: CASSWGRYNEKLFF
CDR3nt: TGTGCCAGCAGCTGGGGACGGTATAATGAAAAACTGTTTTTT
j_gene: TRBJ1-4
d_gene: -
abundance: -
v_gene: TRBV5-6
len: 14

CDR3aa: CASSRVANEKLFF
CDR3nt: TGCGCCAGCAGTAGGGTGGCTAATGAAAAACTGTTTTTT
j_gene: TRBJ1-4
d_gene: -
abundance: medium-sized
v_gene: TRBV5-1
len: 13

CDR3aa: CASSSLSGTGYYEQYF
CDR3nt: TGTGCCAGCAGCTCGCTCTCCGGGACAGGGTACTACGAGCAGTACTTC
j_gene: TRBJ2-7
d_gene: TRBD1
abundance: -
v_gene: TRBV7-9
len: 16

CDR3aa: CASRRGLYGYTF
CDR3nt: TGTGCCAGCAGGCGGGGTCTCTATGGCTACACCTTC
j_gene: TRBJ1-2
d_gene: -
abundance: -
v_gene: TRBV6-1
len: 12

CDR3aa: CASSVAGNYGYTF
CDR3nt: TGTGCCAGCAGCGTAGCGGGAAACTATGGCTACACCTTC
j_gene: TRBJ1-2
d_gene: -
abundance: once
v_gene: TRBV9
len: 13

CDR3aa: CASSLMGPEGVRQPQHF
CDR3nt: TGTGCCAGCAGCTTAATGGGGCCGGAGGGAGTCCGTCAGCCCCAGCATTTT
j_gene: TRBJ1-5
d_gene: -
abundance: -
v_gene: TRBV7-2
len: 17

CDR3aa: CASSRETQYF
CDR3nt: TGTGCCAGCAGCAGAGAGACCCAGTACTTC
j_gene: TRBJ2-5
d_gene: -
abundance: -
v_gene: TRBV11-2
len: 10

CDR3aa: CASSDRGRRTGELFF
CDR3nt: TGTGCCAGCAGTGACCGAGGGCGCCGAACCGGGGAGCTGTTTTTT
j_gene: TRBJ2-2
d_gene: -
abundance: -
v_gene: TRBV6-1
len: 15

CDR3aa: CAWMGPNYEQYF
CDR3nt: TGTGCCTGGATGGGACCTAACTACGAGCAGTACTTC
j_gene: TRBJ2-7
d_gene: -
abundance: few
v_gene: TRBV30
len: 12

CDR3aa: CASTENRGANEKLFF
CDR3nt: TGTGCCAGCACTGAGAACAGGGGGGCTAATGAAAAACTGTTTTTT
j_gene: TRBJ1-4
d_gene: TRBD1
abundance: once
v_gene: TRBV2
len: 15

CDR3aa: CASSTGLAGGTDTQYF
CDR3nt: TGTGCCAGCAGCACCGGACTAGCGGGGGGCACAGATACGCAGTATTTT
j_gene: TRBJ2-3
d_gene: TRBD2
abundance: -
v_gene: TRBV5-4
len: 16

CDR3aa: CASSQRTGAAGELFF
CDR3nt: TGCGCCAGCAGCCAGAGGACAGGGGCGGCCGGGGAGCTGTTTTTT
j_gene: TRBJ2-2
d_gene: TRBD1
abundance: -
v_gene: TRBV5-1
len: 15

CDR3aa: CATSDPKRETDTQYF
CDR3nt: TGTGCCACCAGTGATCCAAAGCGGGAAACAGATACGCAGTATTTT
j_gene: TRBJ2-3
d_gene: TRBD2
abundance: -
v_gene: TRBV24-1
len: 15

CDR3aa: CASSVARVAGNPYEQYF
CDR3nt: TGTGCCAGCAGCGTCGCTAGGGTAGCGGGAAACCCCTACGAGCAGTACTTC
j_gene: TRBJ2-7
d_gene: TRBD2
abundance: -
v_gene: TRBV7-2
len: 17

CDR3aa: CASRGTDNYGYTF
CDR3nt: TGTGCCAGCCGGGGGACGGATAACTATGGCTACACCTTC
j_gene: TRBJ1-2
d_gene: -
abundance: -
v_gene: TRBV19
len: 13

CDR3aa: CASNEFVRVSWGEKLFF
CDR3nt: TGTGCCAGCAATGAATTCGTCAGGGTCAGCTGGGGTGAAAAACTGTTTTTT
j_gene: TRBJ1-4
d_gene: -
abundance: -
v_gene: TRBV21-1
len: 17